This TCR beta chain was recorded in a study of T cell changes during pregnancy in multiple sclerosis. The germline V gene has CDR1 SEHNR and CDR2 FQNEAQ (reference sequence). With V trimmed by 6 bases and J by 4 bases, 8 bases remained unmatched. There are 14 residues in the CDR3. The data were produced by immunoSEQ multiplex PCR, yet TCRdb's version contains in-frame clones alone and is incomplete. The profile covers about 49,000 clones, with more than 85% appearing a single time and 5.5% to 7% taken by the ten largest. The clonotype comes from a female donor with multiple sclerosis, enrolled in a pregnancy study. The chain couples TRBV7-9 to TRBJ1-1; TRBD1 matches 7 bases. Source: CD8+ T cells from peripheral blood mononuclear cells, taken in the first trimester of pregnancy. CDR3 in DNA: TGTGCCAGCAGGGAAGCACAGGGGACCACTGAAGCTTTCTTT. As protein: CASREAQGTTEAFF.